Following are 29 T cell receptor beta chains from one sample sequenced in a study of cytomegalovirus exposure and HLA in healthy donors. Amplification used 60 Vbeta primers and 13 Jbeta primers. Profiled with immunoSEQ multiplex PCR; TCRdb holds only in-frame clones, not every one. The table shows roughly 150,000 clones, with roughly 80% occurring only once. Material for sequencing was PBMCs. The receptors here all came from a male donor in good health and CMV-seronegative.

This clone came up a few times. CDR3: CASSIPGTEAFF. CDR3 coding DNA: TGTGCCAGCAGCATACCCGGGACAGAAGCTTTCTTT. The chain joins TRBV28 to TRBJ1-1, with TRBD1 as a possible D gene (6 bases). CDR1 and CDR2 from the germline V gene are MDHEN and SYDVKM. Trimming stripped 6 bases from V and 8 bases from J, with 13 bases between. This CDR3 is built from 12 residues.

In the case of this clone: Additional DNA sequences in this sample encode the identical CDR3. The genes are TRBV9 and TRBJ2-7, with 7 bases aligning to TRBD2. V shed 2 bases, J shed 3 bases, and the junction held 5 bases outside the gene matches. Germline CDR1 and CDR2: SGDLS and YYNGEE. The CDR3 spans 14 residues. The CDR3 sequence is CASSVAGRGYEQYF. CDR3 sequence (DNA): TGTGCCAGCAGCGTGGCAGGGAGGGGCTACGAGCAGTACTTC.

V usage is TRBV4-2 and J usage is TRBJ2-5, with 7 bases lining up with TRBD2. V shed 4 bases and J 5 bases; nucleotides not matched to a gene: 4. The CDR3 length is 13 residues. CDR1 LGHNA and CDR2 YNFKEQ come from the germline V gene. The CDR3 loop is CASSRGGFETQYF. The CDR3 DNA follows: TGTGCCAGCAGCCGGGGGGGGTTCGAGACCCAGTACTTC.

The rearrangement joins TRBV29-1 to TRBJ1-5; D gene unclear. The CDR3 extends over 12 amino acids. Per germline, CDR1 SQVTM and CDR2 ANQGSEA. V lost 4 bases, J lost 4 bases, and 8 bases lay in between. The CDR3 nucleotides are TGCAGCGTTGCCTGGCCAAATCAGCCCCAGCATTTT. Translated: CSVAWPNQPQHF.

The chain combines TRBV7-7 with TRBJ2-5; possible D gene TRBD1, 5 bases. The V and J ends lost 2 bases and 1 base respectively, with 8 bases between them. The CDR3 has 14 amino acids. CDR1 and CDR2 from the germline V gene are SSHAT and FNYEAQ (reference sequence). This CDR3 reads CASSLMDTQETQYF. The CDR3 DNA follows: TGTGCCAGCAGCTTAATGGACACCCAAGAGACCCAGTACTTC.

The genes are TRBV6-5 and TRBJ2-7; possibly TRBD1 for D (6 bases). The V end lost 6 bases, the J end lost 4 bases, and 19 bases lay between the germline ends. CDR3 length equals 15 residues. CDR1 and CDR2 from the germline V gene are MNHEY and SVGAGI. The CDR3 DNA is TGTGCCAGCAGACCGTCACAGGGATCGGGTTACGAGCAGTACTTC. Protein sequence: CASRPSQGSGYEQYF.

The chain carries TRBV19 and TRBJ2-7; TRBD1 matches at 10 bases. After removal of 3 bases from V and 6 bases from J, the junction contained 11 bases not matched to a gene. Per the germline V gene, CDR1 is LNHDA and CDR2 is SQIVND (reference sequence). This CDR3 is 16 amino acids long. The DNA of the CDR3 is TGTGCCAGTAGTATGGGTGACAGGGGGCGAATTGGCGAGCAGTACTTC. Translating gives CASSMGDRGRIGEQYF.

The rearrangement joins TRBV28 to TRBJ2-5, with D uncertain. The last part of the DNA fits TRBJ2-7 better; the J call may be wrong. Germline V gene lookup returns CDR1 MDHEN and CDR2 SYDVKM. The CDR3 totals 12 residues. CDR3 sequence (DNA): TGTGCCAGCAGCTTTTTATCCTACGAGCAGTACTTC. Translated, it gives CASSFLSYEQYF.

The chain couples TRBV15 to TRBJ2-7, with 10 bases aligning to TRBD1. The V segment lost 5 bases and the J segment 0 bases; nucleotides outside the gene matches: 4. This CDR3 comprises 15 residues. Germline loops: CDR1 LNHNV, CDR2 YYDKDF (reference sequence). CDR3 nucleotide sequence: TGTGCCACCAGCCCCGGGACAGGGGTCTCCTACGAGCAGTACTTC. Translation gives CATSPGTGVSYEQYF.

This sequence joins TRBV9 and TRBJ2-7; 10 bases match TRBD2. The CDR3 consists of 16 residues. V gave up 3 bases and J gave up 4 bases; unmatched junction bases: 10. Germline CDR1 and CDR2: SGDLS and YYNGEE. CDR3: CASSAQGASGRYEQYF. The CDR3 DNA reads TGTGCCAGCAGCGCCCAGGGGGCTAGCGGGAGATACGAGCAGTACTTC.

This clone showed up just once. CDR3 loop: CASSLEGLEYEQYF. The CDR3, as DNA: TGTGCCAGCAGCTTAGAGGGACTGGAATACGAGCAGTACTTC. The chain combines TRBV7-2 with TRBJ2-7; tentatively, D is TRBD2 (6 bases). This CDR3 is 14 amino acids long. Germline V gene data show CDR1 as SGHTA and CDR2 as FQGNSA. V dropped 1 base and J dropped 4 bases, with 11 bases sitting between them. The variable domain in full, completed from reference TRBV7-2 and TRBJ2-7, reads GAGVSQSPSNKVTEKGKDVELRCDPISGHTALYWYRQSLGQGLEFLIYFQGNSAPDKSGLPSDRFSAERTGGSVSTLTIQRTQQEDSAVYLCASSLEGLEYEQYFGPGTRLTVT.

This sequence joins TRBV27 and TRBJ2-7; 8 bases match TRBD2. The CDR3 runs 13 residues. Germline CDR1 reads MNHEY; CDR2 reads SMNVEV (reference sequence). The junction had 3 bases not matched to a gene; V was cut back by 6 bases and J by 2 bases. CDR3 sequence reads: CASSQLAAYEQYF. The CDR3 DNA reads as TGTGCCAGCAGCCAACTAGCGGCCTACGAGCAGTACTTC.

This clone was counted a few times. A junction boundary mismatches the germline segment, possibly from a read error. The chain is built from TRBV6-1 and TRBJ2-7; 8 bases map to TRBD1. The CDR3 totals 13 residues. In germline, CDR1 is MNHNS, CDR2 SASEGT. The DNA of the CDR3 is TGTGCCAGCAGCTCCGGGACAGGTTTCTTTAGGAACTTC. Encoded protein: CASSSGTGFFRNF.

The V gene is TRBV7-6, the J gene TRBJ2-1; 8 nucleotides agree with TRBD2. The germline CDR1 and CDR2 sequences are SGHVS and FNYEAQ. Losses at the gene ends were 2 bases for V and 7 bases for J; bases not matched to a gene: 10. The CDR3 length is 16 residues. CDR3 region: CASSLTGAGEWNEQFF. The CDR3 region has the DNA TGTGCCAGCAGCTTAACTGGAGCGGGAGAATGGAATGAGCAGTTCTTC.

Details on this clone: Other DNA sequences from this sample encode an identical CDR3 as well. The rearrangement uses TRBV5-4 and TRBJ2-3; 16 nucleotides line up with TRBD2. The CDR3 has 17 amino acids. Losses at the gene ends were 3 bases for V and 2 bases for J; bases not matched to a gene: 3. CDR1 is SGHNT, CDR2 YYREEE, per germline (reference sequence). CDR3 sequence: CASSSGLAGGSTDTQYF. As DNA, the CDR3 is TGTGCCAGCAGCTCGGGACTAGCGGGAGGGTCCACAGATACGCAGTATTTT.

CDR3 nucleotide sequence: TGTGCCAGCAGCACCTTGACGGGAGGGACAGAGACCCAGTACTTC. Translation gives CASSTLTGGTETQYF. V usage is TRBV6-5 and J usage is TRBJ2-5; 8 nucleotides agree with TRBD2. With 6 bases clipped from V and 4 bases from J, the junction kept 10 bases outside the gene matches. From germline, CDR1 is MNHEY and CDR2 SVGAGI. This CDR3 comprises 15 residues.

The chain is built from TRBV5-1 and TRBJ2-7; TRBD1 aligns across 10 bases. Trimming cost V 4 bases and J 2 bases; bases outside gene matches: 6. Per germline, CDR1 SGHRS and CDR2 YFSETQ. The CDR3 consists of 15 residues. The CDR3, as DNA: TGCGCCAGCAGCCTCAGGACAGGGGGGGCCTACGAGCAGTACTTC. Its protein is CASSLRTGGAYEQYF.

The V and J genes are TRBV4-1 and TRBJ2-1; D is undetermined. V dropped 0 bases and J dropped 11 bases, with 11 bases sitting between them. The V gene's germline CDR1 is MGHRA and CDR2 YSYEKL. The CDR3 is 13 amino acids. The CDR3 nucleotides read TGCGCCAGCAGCCAAGACAGGCGAGATAAGCAGTTCTTC. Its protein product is CASSQDRRDKQFF.

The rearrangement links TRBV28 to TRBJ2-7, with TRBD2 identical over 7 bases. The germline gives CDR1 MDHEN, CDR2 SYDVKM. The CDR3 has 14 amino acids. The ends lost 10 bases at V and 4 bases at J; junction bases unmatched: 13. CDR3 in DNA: TGTGCCACGGCCGGGGGAGCGGGATTTTACGAGCAGTACTTC. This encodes CATAGGAGFYEQYF. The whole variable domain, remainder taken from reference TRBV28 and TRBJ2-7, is DVKVTQSSRYLVKRTGEKVFLECVQDMDHENMFWYRQDPGLGLRLIYFSYDVKMKEKGDIPEGYSVSREKKERFSLILESASTNQTSMYLCATAGGAGFYEQYFGPGTRLTVT.

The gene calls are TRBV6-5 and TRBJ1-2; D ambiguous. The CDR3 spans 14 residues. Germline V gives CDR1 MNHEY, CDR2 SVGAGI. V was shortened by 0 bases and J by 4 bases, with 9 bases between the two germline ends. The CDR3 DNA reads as TGTGCCAGCAGTTACTCGAATCCAGGCTATGGCTACACCTTC. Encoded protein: CASSYSNPGYGYTF.

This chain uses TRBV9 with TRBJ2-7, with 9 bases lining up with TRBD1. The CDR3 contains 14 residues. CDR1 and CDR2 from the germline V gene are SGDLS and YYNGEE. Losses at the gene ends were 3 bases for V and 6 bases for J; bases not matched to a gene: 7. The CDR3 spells CASSAWTGEGEQYF. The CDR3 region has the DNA TGTGCCAGCAGCGCCTGGACAGGGGAAGGCGAGCAGTACTTC. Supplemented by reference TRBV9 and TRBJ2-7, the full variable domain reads DSGVTQTPKHLITATGQRVTLRCSPRSGDLSVYWYQQSLDQGLQFLIQYYNGEERAKGNILERFSAQQFPDLHSELNLSSLELGDSALYFCASSAWTGEGEQYFGPGTRLTVT.

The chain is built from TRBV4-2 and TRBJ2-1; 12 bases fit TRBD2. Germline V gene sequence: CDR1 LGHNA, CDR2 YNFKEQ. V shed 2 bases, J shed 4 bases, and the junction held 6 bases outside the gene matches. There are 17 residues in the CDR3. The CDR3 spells CASSQLGLAGLYNEQFF. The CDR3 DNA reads TGTGCCAGCAGCCAACTAGGACTAGCGGGGTTGTACAATGAGCAGTTCTTC.

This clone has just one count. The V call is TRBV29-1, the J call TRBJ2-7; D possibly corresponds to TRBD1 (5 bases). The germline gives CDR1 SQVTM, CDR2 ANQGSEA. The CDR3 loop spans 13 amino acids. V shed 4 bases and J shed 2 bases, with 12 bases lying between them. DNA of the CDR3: TGCAGCGTTGGACAGCAACAGACCTACGAGCAGTACTTC. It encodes CSVGQQQTYEQYF.

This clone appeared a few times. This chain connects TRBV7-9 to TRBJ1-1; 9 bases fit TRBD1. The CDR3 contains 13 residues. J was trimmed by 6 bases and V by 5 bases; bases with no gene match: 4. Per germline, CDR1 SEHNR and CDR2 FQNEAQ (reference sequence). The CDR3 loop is CASSEGTGPEAFF. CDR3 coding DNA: TGTGCCAGCAGCGAAGGGACAGGGCCTGAAGCTTTCTTT.

The CDR3: CASSLSGGAAQETQYF. For the CDR3, the DNA is TGTGCCAGCAGCTTGAGCGGGGGGGCGGCCCAAGAGACCCAGTACTTC. V gene TRBV5-4 combines with J gene TRBJ2-5; 10 bases agree with TRBD2. The germline V gene encodes CDR1 SGHNT and CDR2 YYREEE (reference sequence). The CDR3 sequence is 16 residues long. The trim removed 1 base at V and 1 base at J, leaving 4 bases unmatched.

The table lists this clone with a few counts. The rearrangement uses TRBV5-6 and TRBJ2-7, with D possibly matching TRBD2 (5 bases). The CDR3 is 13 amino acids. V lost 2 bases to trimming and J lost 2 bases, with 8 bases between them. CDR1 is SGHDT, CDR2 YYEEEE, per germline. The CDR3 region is CASSFGVAYEQYF. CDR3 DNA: TGTGCCAGCAGCTTCGGGGTAGCCTACGAGCAGTACTTC.

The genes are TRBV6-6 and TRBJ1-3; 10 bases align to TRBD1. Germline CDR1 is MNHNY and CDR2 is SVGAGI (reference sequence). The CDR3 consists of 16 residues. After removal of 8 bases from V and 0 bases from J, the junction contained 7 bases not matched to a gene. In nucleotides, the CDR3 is TGTGCCAGCGTTCCGGGACAGGGGTCCTCTGGAAACACCATATATTTT. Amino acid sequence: CASVPGQGSSGNTIYF.

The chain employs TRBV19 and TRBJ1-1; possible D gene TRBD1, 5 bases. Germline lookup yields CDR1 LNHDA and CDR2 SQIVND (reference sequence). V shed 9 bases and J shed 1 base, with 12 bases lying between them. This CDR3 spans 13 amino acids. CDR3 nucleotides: TGTGCCAGCATGGGACTTAGGAACACTGAAGCTTTCTTT. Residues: CASMGLRNTEAFF.

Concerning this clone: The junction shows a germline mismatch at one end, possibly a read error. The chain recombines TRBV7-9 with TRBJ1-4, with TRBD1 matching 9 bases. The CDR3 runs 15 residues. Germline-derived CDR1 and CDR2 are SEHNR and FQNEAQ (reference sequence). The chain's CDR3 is CSSSLDRGANEKLFF. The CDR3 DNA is TGTTCCAGCAGCTTAGACAGGGGGGCTAATGAAAAACTGTTTTTT.